This T cell receptor (beta chain) is from a study of cytomegalovirus exposure and HLA in healthy donors. The wider study: Per a later analysis, the approximately 600 first-cohort and approximately 120 validation repertoires shared one platform. General study results and limits: The study recorded fewer than 200 TCR beta chains that were cytomegalovirus-associated. That first-cohort TCR clusters tended to co-occur in the roughly 110 validation repertoires was found in a later analysis. Accounts indicate the classifier identified cytomegalovirus status with strong specificity and sensitivity.

This clone appeared once. Its specificity is unknown. The table came from immunoSEQ multiplex PCR; TCRdb's copy has only in-frame clones and leaves some out. The data contain over 150,000 clones, 86% of them seen just once; the ten biggest clones take up 4.5% to 7%. Trimming took off 0 bases at V and 4 bases at J, with 4 bases between the two ends. Per the germline V gene, CDR1 is SGHNT and CDR2 is YYREEE (reference sequence). This CDR3 contains 12 residues. The V gene is TRBV5-4, the J gene TRBJ1-2; no firm D call. The sample consisted of PBMCs. This receptor was identified in a woman aged 25 to 45 in good health and CMV-seronegative. The CDR3 DNA is TGTGCCAGCAGCTTGGACAGCTATGGCTACACCTTC. Residues: CASSLDSYGYTF.